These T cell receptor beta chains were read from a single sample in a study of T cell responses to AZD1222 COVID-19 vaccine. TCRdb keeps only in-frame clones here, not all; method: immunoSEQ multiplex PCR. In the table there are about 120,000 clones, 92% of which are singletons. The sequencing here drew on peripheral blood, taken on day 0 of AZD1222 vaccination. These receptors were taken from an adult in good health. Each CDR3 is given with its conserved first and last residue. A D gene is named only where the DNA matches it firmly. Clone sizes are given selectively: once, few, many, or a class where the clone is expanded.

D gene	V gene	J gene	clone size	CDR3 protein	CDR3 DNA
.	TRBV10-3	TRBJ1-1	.	CAIRENTEAFF	TGTGCCATCAGGGAGAACACTGAAGCTTTCTTT
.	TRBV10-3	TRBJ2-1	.	CAIRRGAEQFF	TGTGCCATCCGGAGGGGGGCCGAGCAGTTCTTC
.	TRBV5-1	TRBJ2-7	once	CASSLPESSYEQYF	TGCGCCAGCAGCTTGCCTGAAAGCTCCTACGAGCAGTACTTC
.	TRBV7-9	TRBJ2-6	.	CASSTVSGANVLTF	TGTGCCAGCAGCACGGTTTCTGGGGCCAACGTCCTGACTTTC
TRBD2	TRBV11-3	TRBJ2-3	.	CASSHGTSGNTDTQYF	TGTGCCAGCAGCCATGGGACTAGCGGTAACACAGATACGCAGTATTTT
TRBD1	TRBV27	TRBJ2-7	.	CASSLNSGTVSYEQYF	TGTGCCAGCAGTTTAAACTCCGGGACAGTATCCTACGAGCAGTACTTC
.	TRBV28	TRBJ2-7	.	CASSKYVQYF	TGTGCCAGCAGTAAATACGTGCAGTACTTC
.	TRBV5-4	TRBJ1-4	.	CASSPFGAGKLFF	TGTGCCAGCAGCCCGTTCGGAGCTGGAAAACTGTTTTTT
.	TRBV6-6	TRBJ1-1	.	CASSYPPGQGTEAFF	TGTGCCAGCAGTTACCCCCCGGGCCAGGGGACTGAAGCTTTCTTT
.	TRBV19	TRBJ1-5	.	CASSIGNQPQHF	TGTGCCAGTAGTATAGGAAATCAGCCCCAGCATTTT
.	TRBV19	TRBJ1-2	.	CASSTRDSPLGYTF	TGTGCCAGTAGTACCAGGGACTCCCCGTTGGGCTACACCTTC
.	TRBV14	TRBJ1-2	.	CASSQDYYGYTF	TGTGCCAGCAGCCAAGATTATTATGGCTACACCTTC
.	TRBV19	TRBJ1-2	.	CASKRVGDTNYGYTF	TGTGCCAGTAAGAGGGTCGGAGACACTAACTATGGCTACACCTTC
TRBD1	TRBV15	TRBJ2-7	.	CATSRGTGGGEQYF	TGTGCCACCAGCAGAGGAACAGGGGGAGGCGAGCAGTACTTC
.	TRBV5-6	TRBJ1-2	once	CASSLERNYGYTF	TGTGCCAGCAGCTTAGAGAGAAACTATGGCTACACCTTC
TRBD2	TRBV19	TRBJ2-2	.	CASSTHGLAGVTGELFF	TGTGCCAGTAGTACCCACGGACTAGCGGGAGTGACCGGGGAGCTGTTTTTT
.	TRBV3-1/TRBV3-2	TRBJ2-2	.	CASSQATGPPTPGELFF	TGTGCCAGCAGCCAAGCGACCGGGCCACCAACTCCCGGGGAGCTGTTTTTT
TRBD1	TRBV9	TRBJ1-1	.	CASSHKQGVNTEAFF	TGTGCCAGCAGCCATAAACAGGGGGTGAACACTGAAGCTTTCTTT
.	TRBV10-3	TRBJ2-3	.	CAIDGGTGVTDTQYF	TGTGCCATCGATGGAGGGACGGGGGTCACAGATACGCAGTATTTT
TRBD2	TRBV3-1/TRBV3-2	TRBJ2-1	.	CASSRRRGDTYNEQFF	TGTGCCAGCAGCCGACGACGGGGGGATACCTACAATGAGCAGTTCTTC